Given below is one T cell receptor beta chain in context. Its antigen is unknown. No clone much larger than this one lies a single base away; base qualities are absent. TCRbeta CDR3 regions were amplified from genomic DNA by means of the immunoSEQ Assay, a bias-controlled multiplex PCR. The authors processed their data as follows. The number of nucleated cells in each sample was estimated by amplification of reference gene primers within the assay. To quantify the absolute abundance of each unique TCRbeta CDR3 rearrangement, sequence reads were collapsed and filtered. For each sample, productive Simpson clonality was calculated as the square root of Simpson's diversity index across productive rearrangements. Here the immuneACCESS table is served through TCRdb, limited to in-frame sequences with V and J called. Missing clones are a known gap in these copies; in checked studies unresolved V genes cover under half, and the rest lacks a known reason. V and J calls and clone size follow that table, whereas D and trimming were derived from the DNA. Across this sample there are 200,000 to 250,000 clones, with approximately 81% seen only once. 15% to 20% of the sample belongs to the ten largest clones.

Collaborating institutions collected whole blood in K2EDTA tubes following their own protocols. Collaborator samples were shipped for TCRbeta analysis as frozen whole blood, isolated PBMCs, or DNA extracted from either sample type. The germline V gene (reference sequence) supplies CDR1 SEHNR and CDR2 FQNEAQ. The CDR3, cysteine through phenylalanine, is 14 amino acids long. Just the 42-base CDR3 DNA is kept, in frame starting at base 1. The germline V end is reduced by 5 bases and the J end by 0 bases; junction bases left unmatched: 3. The entry originates in a study of blood T cell repertoires in COVID-19 (dated by TCRdb to the early 2020s). About the full investigation: The collaborator samples originated in the United States, Italy and Spain and spanned the acute and convalescent phases of COVID-19. The material from the prospective study consisted of cDNA or gDNA derived from T cells, B-cell-depleted T cells, or PBMCs. Deeply sampled blood TCRbeta repertoires from subjects exposed to, actively infected with, or recovered from COVID-19 were included in the dataset. A freely available public database, intended as a resource for researchers studying the immune response to SARS-CoV-2, is where the repertoires were released. Samples were obtained from the ongoing ImmuneRACE study (first 160 participants) and from about 1,300 subjects provided by 6 global collaborators. A de-identified subject ID, COVID-19 status, age in years and sex were almost always included in the sample metadata. Where available, HLA class I and class II types were obtained from metadata supplied by the sample provider rather than from assay-based typing. What the study reported, not specific to this receptor: How much clinical and demographic metadata was included differed by source and by participant, and the metadata was provided uncurated.

The TCR sequence derives from a woman over 75 with active or convalescent COVID-19. The sequencing input was peripheral blood. The chain links TRBV7-9 with TRBJ2-7, with 8 bases in between that match TRBD1. CDR3 reads: CASSLTGGSYEQYF. The nucleotide sequence is given as TGTGCCAGCAGCCTAACAGGGGGCTCCTACGAGCAGTACTTC.